The 4 T cell receptor beta chains presented below share a single source sample, sequenced in a study of cytomegalovirus exposure and HLA in healthy donors. PCR used 60 Vbeta primers and 13 Jbeta primers. TCRdb's copy holds only in-frame clones and misses some; the assay was immunoSEQ multiplex PCR. The sample has 45,000 to 65,000 clones, 82% seen once; the top ten hold 2.5% to 3.5%. Sequencing was carried out using PBMCs. The receptors were sampled from a woman aged 18-29 years in good health and CMV-seronegative.

The chain joins TRBV6-5 to TRBJ1-2, with TRBD1 as a possible D gene (5 bases). Germline V CDR1 and CDR2: MNHEY, SVGAGI. The ends were cut back, 2 bases at V and 7 bases at J, with 8 bases in the middle. This CDR3 comprises 12 residues. CDR3 residues: CASSYGGVGYTF. The CDR3 region has the DNA TGTGCCAGCAGTTACGGGGGGGTTGGCTACACCTTC.

The chain combines TRBV9 with TRBJ2-5, with D perhaps matching TRBD1 (5 bases). V was cut by 0 bases and J by 0 bases, with 15 bases left in between. Germline values: CDR1 SGDLS, CDR2 YYNGEE. CDR3 length: 17 residues. CDR3 in amino acids: CASSVALGHEYQETQYF. The CDR3 DNA reads TGTGCCAGCAGCGTAGCTCTTGGACACGAGTACCAAGAGACCCAGTACTTC.

The chain carries TRBV28 and TRBJ1-2; D is unresolved. V lost 5 bases and J lost 3, with 7 bases in between. CDR3 length: 12 amino acids. Germline V gene lookup returns CDR1 MDHEN and CDR2 SYDVKM. The CDR3 spells CASSPYYYGYTF. In nucleotides, the CDR3 is TGTGCCAGCAGTCCCTACTACTATGGCTACACCTTC.

This clone was detected only a few times. The chain employs TRBV30 and TRBJ1-3; D is unclear. This CDR3 comprises 15 residues. V dropped 3 bases and J dropped 0 bases, with 12 bases sitting between them. Germline CDR1 GTSNPN, CDR2 SVGIG (reference sequence). The CDR3 loop is CAWRRLSVSGNTIYF. DNA for the CDR3: TGTGCCTGGAGACGACTCTCAGTCTCTGGAAACACCATATATTTT.